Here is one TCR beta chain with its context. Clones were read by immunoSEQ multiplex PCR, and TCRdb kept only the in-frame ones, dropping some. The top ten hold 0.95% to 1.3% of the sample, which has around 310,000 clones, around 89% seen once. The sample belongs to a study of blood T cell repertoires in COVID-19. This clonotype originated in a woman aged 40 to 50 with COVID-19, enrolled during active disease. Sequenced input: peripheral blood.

CDR3 protein: CATGGLGNTIYF. The DNA of the CDR3 is TGTGCCACGGGGGGCCTTGGAAACACCATATATTTT. The chain links TRBV10-3 to TRBJ1-3, with D maybe TRBD1 (6 bases). The V gene lost 10 bases and the J gene lost 3 bases, with 10 bases spanning the gap. This CDR3 contains 12 residues. CDR1 and CDR2 (germline): ENHRY, SYGVKD.